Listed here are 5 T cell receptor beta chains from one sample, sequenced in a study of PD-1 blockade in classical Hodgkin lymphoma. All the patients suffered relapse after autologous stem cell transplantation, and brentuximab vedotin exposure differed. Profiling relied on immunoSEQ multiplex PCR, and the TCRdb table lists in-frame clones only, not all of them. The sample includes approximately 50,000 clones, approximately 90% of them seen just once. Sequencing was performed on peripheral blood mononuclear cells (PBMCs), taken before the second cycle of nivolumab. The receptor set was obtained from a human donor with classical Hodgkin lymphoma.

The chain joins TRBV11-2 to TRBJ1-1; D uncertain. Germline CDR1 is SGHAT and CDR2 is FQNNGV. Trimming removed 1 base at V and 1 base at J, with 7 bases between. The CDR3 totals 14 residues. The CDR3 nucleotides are TGTGCCAGCAGCTTAGGATTCAAGAACACTGAAGCTTTCTTT. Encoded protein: CASSLGFKNTEAFF.

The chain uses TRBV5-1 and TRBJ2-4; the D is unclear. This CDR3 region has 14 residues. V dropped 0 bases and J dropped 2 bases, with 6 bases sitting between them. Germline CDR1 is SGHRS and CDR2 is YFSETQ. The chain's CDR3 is CASSLGAPKNIQYF. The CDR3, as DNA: TGCGCCAGCAGCTTGGGGGCCCCCAAAAACATTCAGTACTTC.

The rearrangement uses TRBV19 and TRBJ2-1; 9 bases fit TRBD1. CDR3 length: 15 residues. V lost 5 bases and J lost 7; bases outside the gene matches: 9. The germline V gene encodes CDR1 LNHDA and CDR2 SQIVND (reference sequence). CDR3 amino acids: CASSLTGTGRNEQFF. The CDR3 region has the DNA TGTGCCAGTAGTCTAACCGGGACAGGGCGAAATGAGCAGTTCTTC.

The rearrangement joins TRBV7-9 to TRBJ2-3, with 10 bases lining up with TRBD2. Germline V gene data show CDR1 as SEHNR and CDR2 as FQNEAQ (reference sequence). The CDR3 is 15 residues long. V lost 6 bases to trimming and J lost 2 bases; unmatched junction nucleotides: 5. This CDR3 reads CASSASGGFTDTQYF. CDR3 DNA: TGTGCCAGCAGTGCTAGCGGGGGATTCACAGATACGCAGTATTTT.

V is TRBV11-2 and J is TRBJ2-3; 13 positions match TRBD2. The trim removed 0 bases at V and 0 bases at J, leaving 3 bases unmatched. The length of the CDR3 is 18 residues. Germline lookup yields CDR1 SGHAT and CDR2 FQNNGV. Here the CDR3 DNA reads TGTGCCAGCAGCTTAGATCTGGGACTAGCGGGGAGCACAGATACGCAGTATTTT. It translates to CASSLDLGLAGSTDTQYF.